Listed below are T cell receptor beta chains from one sample, sequenced in a study of long-term antiretroviral therapy in people with HIV. Clones were read by immunoSEQ multiplex PCR, and TCRdb kept only the in-frame ones, dropping some. The sample contains tens of thousands of clones, 82% of which appear only once. The sequencing used unsorted PBMCs, collected 0.3 years after starting antiretroviral therapy. Receptor source: a man over 45 with HIV. CDR3s include the opening cysteine and the closing phenylalanine or tryptophan. A D gene is named only where the DNA matches it firmly. Only some rows state a clone size, as once, few, many or a class for expanded clones.

abundance	v_gene	j_gene	d_gene	CDR3aa	CDR3nt
NA	TRBV14	TRBJ2-3	NA	CASSQGGPGRKQYF	TGTGCCAGCAGCCAAGGAGGGCCGGGGAGAAAGCAGTATTTT
NA	TRBV5-1	TRBJ2-7	NA	CASSGTLRGGSYEQYF	TGCGCCAGCAGCGGAACCCTACGGGGCGGCTCCTACGAGCAGTACTTC
NA	TRBV5-4	TRBJ2-7	NA	CASSLEGGQRSYEQYF	TGTGCCAGCAGCTTGGAAGGGGGACAAAGATCCTACGAGCAGTACTTC
NA	TRBV7-6	TRBJ2-7	NA	CASSPGRDHEQYF	TGTGCCAGCAGCCCCGGCAGGGACCACGAGCAGTACTTC
NA	TRBV5-4	TRBJ1-4	NA	CASSRIAAHGEKLFF	TGTGCCAGCAGCCGTATTGCGGCCCACGGCGAAAAACTGTTTTTT
NA	TRBV7-2	TRBJ2-3	NA	CASRARDSTDTQYF	TGTGCCAGCAGAGCTCGGGACAGCACAGATACGCAGTATTTT
NA	TRBV7-2	TRBJ1-1	TRBD1	CASSPRGGNTEAFF	TGTGCCAGCAGTCCCAGGGGGGGGAACACTGAAGCTTTCTTT
few	TRBV6-5	TRBJ2-3	TRBD1	CASRRTGGFADTQYF	TGTGCCAGCAGACGGACAGGGGGCTTCGCAGATACGCAGTATTTT
once	TRBV28	TRBJ1-2	NA	CASSSRRGANYGYTF	TGTGCCAGCAGTTCGCGGCGCGGGGCTAACTATGGCTACACCTTC
NA	TRBV7-2	TRBJ2-3	TRBD2	CASNPPGSGLTDTQYF	TGTGCCAGCAACCCGCCTGGTAGCGGGCTCACAGATACGCAGTATTTT
NA	TRBV27	TRBJ1-1	NA	CASSLRGLNTEAFF	TGTGCCAGCAGTCTCAGAGGTTTGAACACTGAAGCTTTCTTT
NA	TRBV15	TRBJ2-2	TRBD2	CATSRVRTSGNTGELFF	TGTGCCACCAGCAGGGTCCGGACTAGCGGGAACACCGGGGAGCTGTTTTTT
NA	TRBV4-3	TRBJ2-7	NA	CASSQDIGGYEQYF	TGCGCCAGCAGCCAAGATATAGGAGGGTACGAGCAGTACTTC